The 28 T cell receptor beta chains reported below all come from one sample, sequenced in a study of shared clonotypes between healthy human individuals. The repertoire was sequenced with immunoSEQ multiplex PCR; TCRdb's copy has only in-frame clones and lacks some. The data show some 2,500,000 clones, with 80% to 95% seen just once and about 0.38% held by the top ten. Sequencing was carried out using naive CD4+ T cells from PBMCs. The subset: CD45RA+ positively selected. These receptor sequences come from a man younger than 35 in good health. Some clones in this sample may be carry-over from other donors' samples.

This chain joins TRBV14 and TRBJ1-4, with unresolved D. The length of the CDR3 is 15 residues. Trimming took 4 bases from V and 0 from J, leaving 9 bases between them. Per germline, CDR1 SGHDN and CDR2 FVKESK. The CDR3 region has the DNA TGTGCCAGCAGCCCCGTCGGGACAACTAATGAAAAACTGTTTTTT. Amino acid sequence: CASSPVGTTNEKLFF.

V and J are TRBV7-9 and TRBJ2-7, with 7 bases lining up with TRBD1. Germline values: CDR1 SEHNR, CDR2 FQNEAQ (reference sequence). Unmatched junction bases numbered 3, after V lost 4 bases and J lost 3 bases. CDR3 length equals 13 residues. The CDR3 coding sequence is TGTGCCAGCAGCTACGACAGGGTCTACGAGCAGTACTTC. This sequence encodes CASSYDRVYEQYF.

This chain joins TRBV15 and TRBJ1-5; tentative D call: TRBD1 (6 bases). The germline gives CDR1 LNHNV, CDR2 YYDKDF (reference sequence). This CDR3 comprises 15 residues. V lost 1 base and J lost 4, with 11 bases in between. This CDR3 reads CATSRVTGPNQPQHF. DNA for the CDR3: TGTGCCACCAGCAGAGTCACAGGGCCTAATCAGCCCCAGCATTTT.

The CDR3 DNA is TGTGCCAGCAGTGGGGGGACTAGCGGAACCGAAGAGACCCAGTACTTC. As protein: CASSGGTSGTEETQYF. The chain uses TRBV25-1 and TRBJ2-5; 11 nucleotides match TRBD2. The CDR3 extends over 16 amino acids. Germline CDR1 MGHDK, CDR2 SYGVNS. Trimming removed 4 bases from V and 3 bases from J; junction bases left unmatched: 7.

This clone appeared once. This chain connects TRBV18 to TRBJ1-2; the match to TRBD1 covers 9 bases. CDR3 length equals 13 residues. The V and J ends lost 3 bases and 7 bases, in that order; junction bases with no gene match: 3. Germline V lookup: CDR1 KGHSH, CDR2 LQKENI. The CDR3 protein is CASSPGTGFGYTF. CDR3 bases: TGTGCCAGCTCACCCGGGACAGGGTTTGGCTACACCTTC.

This chain connects TRBV5-8 to TRBJ1-3; D is undetermined. The germline CDR1 and CDR2 sequences are SGHTS and YDEGEE. This CDR3 region has 17 residues. The V end lost 4 bases, the J end lost 0 bases, and 17 bases lay between the germline ends. CDR3 in DNA: TGTGCCAGCAGCCCACCTAAAGGGAGTCTCTCTGGAAACACCATATATTTT. Translating it yields CASSPPKGSLSGNTIYF. Combining the CDR3 with reference TRBV5-8 and TRBJ1-3 gives the whole variable domain EAGVTQSPTHLIKTRGQQATLRCSPISGHTSVYWYQQALGLGLQFLLWYDEGEERNRGNFPPRFSGRQFPNYSSELNVNALELEDSALYLCASSPPKGSLSGNTIYFGEGSWLTVV.

The gene calls are TRBV9 and TRBJ2-1, with 10 bases lining up with TRBD2. V lost 4 bases and J lost 0; bases outside the gene matches: 16. Germline-derived CDR1 and CDR2 are SGDLS and YYNGEE. The CDR3 covers 20 residues. CDR3 nucleotides: TGTGCCAGCAGCTCAACTCGTGGACTAGCGGCACCTAGCTCCTACAATGAGCAGTTCTTC. Translation gives CASSSTRGLAAPSSYNEQFF.

This clone appeared a few times. Other DNA sequences in the sample encode the same CDR3. Here the CDR3 reads CASSLGQVLNEKLFF. The CDR3 DNA is TGCGCCAGCAGCTTGGGACAGGTCCTTAATGAAAAACTGTTTTTT. The J gene is TRBJ1-4, the V gene TRBV5-1, with D perhaps matching TRBD1 (6 bases). The germline CDR1 and CDR2 sequences are SGHRS and YFSETQ. This CDR3 contains 15 residues. V dropped 0 bases and J dropped 4 bases, with 10 bases sitting between them.

The rearrangement links TRBV7-6 to TRBJ1-1; D remains unclear. The CDR3 consists of 14 residues. The germline V gene has CDR1 SGHVS and CDR2 FNYEAQ. V dropped 1 base and J dropped 7 bases, with 13 bases sitting between them. The CDR3 spells CASSLVVGFHEAFF. CDR3 nucleotides: TGTGCCAGCAGCTTAGTAGTAGGGTTCCATGAAGCTTTCTTT.

The chain employs TRBV5-1 and TRBJ1-1; 9 nucleotides match TRBD1. After removal of 3 bases from V and 6 bases from J, the junction contained 9 bases not matched to a gene. The CDR3 totals 15 residues. The germline V gene has CDR1 SGHRS and CDR2 YFSETQ. For the CDR3, the DNA is TGCGCCAGCAGCTCGATGGACAGGGGCTTTTCTGAAGCTTTCTTT. Encoded protein: CASSSMDRGFSEAFF.

This chain links TRBV11-3 with TRBJ2-7, with D perhaps matching TRBD1 or TRBD2 (6 bases each). Germline V gene lookup returns CDR1 SGHNT and CDR2 YENEEA. V was shortened by 5 bases and J by 6 bases, with 23 bases between the two germline ends. The CDR3 is 16 amino acids. CDR3 coding DNA: TGTGCCAGCAGCAAAGAGGTGGGGGGCCCTGAGATCGAGCAGTACTTC. Translating it yields CASSKEVGGPEIEQYF.

The rearrangement uses TRBV9 and TRBJ1-3, with D unresolved. CDR3 length: 15 residues. V dropped 0 bases and J dropped 7 bases, with 14 bases sitting between them. CDR1 and CDR2 from the germline V gene are SGDLS and YYNGEE. In DNA, the CDR3 is TGTGCCAGCAGCGTAGCTTACGGGATTGGCAACACCATATATTTT. Its protein is CASSVAYGIGNTIYF.

The chain uses TRBV5-1 and TRBJ1-4; D not resolved. The CDR3 contains 14 residues. Trimming took off 4 bases at V and 3 bases at J, with 10 bases between the two ends. The germline CDR1 and CDR2 sequences are SGHRS and YFSETQ. This CDR3 is CASSPRASNEKLFF. The CDR3 bases are TGCGCCAGCAGCCCACGGGCCTCTAATGAAAAACTGTTTTTT.

V gene TRBV28 combines with J gene TRBJ1-6, with 9 bases identical to TRBD1. Germline values: CDR1 MDHEN, CDR2 SYDVKM. The CDR3 extends over 18 amino acids. V lost 7 bases to trimming and J lost 5 bases; unmatched junction nucleotides: 15. The CDR3 DNA follows: TGTGCCAGCACCTGGGGGACAGGGAGTTACATTAATAATTCACCCCTCCACTTT. Translated: CASTWGTGSYINNSPLHF.

The gene calls are TRBV7-3 and TRBJ2-5, with a tentative D call TRBD2 (5 bases). CDR3 length equals 13 residues. V lost 5 bases and J 7 bases, leaving 14 bases between the germline ends. Germline CDR1 reads SGHTA; CDR2 reads FQGTGA. CDR3 amino acids: CASSIRGGRTQYF. The CDR3 coding sequence is TGTGCCAGCAGCATCCGGGGTGGCCGGACCCAGTACTTC.

The rearrangement joins TRBV9 to TRBJ2-2; a possible D gene is TRBD1 (5 bases). The CDR3 extends over 12 amino acids. V dropped 3 bases and J dropped 8 bases, with 8 bases sitting between them. The V gene's germline CDR1 is SGDLS and CDR2 YYNGEE. DNA of the CDR3: TGTGCCAGCAGCGCCAGGGAAGGGGAGCTGTTTTTT. This codes for CASSAREGELFF.

The chain couples TRBV21-1 to TRBJ2-2; the tabulated D call, TRBD1, remains unverified against the DNA. TRBV21-1 is a known pseudogene. This CDR3 comprises 16 residues. The CDR3 sequence is CASSKVGRKGPGELFF. The DNA of the CDR3 is TGTGCCAGCAGCAAAGTGGGCAGGAAAGGCCCCGGGGAGCTGTTTTTT.

The J gene is TRBJ2-3, the V gene TRBV10-3; TRBD1 matches at 7 bases. This CDR3 spans 17 amino acids. Germline values: CDR1 ENHRY, CDR2 SYGVKD. The V gene end was trimmed by 4 bases and the J gene end by 2 bases; junction bases not matched to a gene: 12. The CDR3 region has the DNA TGTGCCATCAGTGGGCCGCGTCCGGGACAGTTCACAGATACGCAGTATTTT. It yields the protein CAISGPRPGQFTDTQYF.

This rearrangement joins TRBV11-2 to TRBJ2-1, with 7 bases lining up with TRBD2. V gave up 5 bases and J gave up 8 bases; unmatched junction bases: 9. CDR1 is SGHAT and CDR2 is FQNNGV in the germline V gene. The CDR3 is 14 residues long. CDR3 DNA sequence: TGTGCCAGCAGCGGACACCCCCGGGGGGATGAGCAGTTCTTC. Protein product: CASSGHPRGDEQFF. Combining the CDR3 with reference TRBV11-2 and TRBJ2-1 gives the whole variable domain EAGVAQSPRYKIIEKRQSVAFWCNPISGHATLYWYQQILGQGPKLLIQFQNNGVVDDSQLPKDRFSAERLKGVDSTLKIQPAKLEDSAVYLCASSGHPRGDEQFFGPGTRLTVL.

The gene calls are TRBV28 and TRBJ1-2; TRBD1 aligns across 8 bases. The V and J ends lost 6 bases and 3 bases, in that order; junction bases with no gene match: 9. Per the germline V gene, CDR1 is MDHEN and CDR2 is SYDVKM. This CDR3 is built from 15 residues. This CDR3 is CASSQGAINDYGYTF. DNA of the CDR3: TGTGCCAGCAGCCAGGGGGCAATTAACGACTATGGCTACACCTTC.

The V call is TRBV18, the J call TRBJ1-2, with D perhaps matching TRBD1 (5 bases). The CDR3 loop spans 15 amino acids. Trimming cost V 2 bases and J 4 bases, with 14 bases left between them. Germline CDR1 KGHSH, CDR2 LQKENI. DNA of the CDR3: TGTGCCAGCTCACCATCCACCCGGGGGAGCTATGGCTACACCTTC. Protein: CASSPSTRGSYGYTF.

J is TRBJ2-3 and V is TRBV5-8; D is ambiguous. V lost 0 bases and J lost 2, with 7 bases in between. Germline lookup yields CDR1 SGHTS and CDR2 YDEGEE. This CDR3 is 14 amino acids long. The CDR3 loop is CASSLDSITDTQYF. The CDR3 nucleotides are TGTGCCAGCAGCTTGGACAGCATCACAGATACGCAGTATTTT.

The chain couples TRBV7-9 to TRBJ2-3; D remains ambiguous. The CDR3 is 13 residues long. Trimming cost V 2 bases and J 4 bases, with 7 bases left between them. CDR1 is SEHNR and CDR2 is FQNEAQ in the germline V gene (reference sequence). CDR3 sequence: CASSLPGSDTQYF. CDR3 DNA sequence: TGTGCCAGCAGCTTACCGGGCTCAGATACGCAGTATTTT.

V is TRBV13 and J is TRBJ2-1; TRBD2 aligns across 11 bases. CDR1 and CDR2 (germline): PRHDT, FYEKMQ (reference sequence). The CDR3 has 18 amino acids. The V gene end was trimmed by 5 bases and the J gene end by 6 bases; junction bases not matched to a gene: 15. CDR3 coding DNA: TGTGCCAGCAGCGTTACCAGTTTATTAGCGGGAGGGCGCAATGAGCAGTTCTTC. Residues: CASSVTSLLAGGRNEQFF.

The chain has TRBV2 and TRBJ2-5; D gene uncertain. The V and J ends lost 4 bases and 3 bases respectively, with 9 bases between them. Per the germline V gene, CDR1 is SNHLY and CDR2 is FYNNEI. The length of the CDR3 is 13 residues. CDR3 DNA sequence: TGTGCCAGCAGTGGCCGGGCCAAAGAGACCCAGTACTTC. This encodes CASSGRAKETQYF.

The genes are TRBV2 and TRBJ2-7; D tentatively fits TRBD1 or TRBD2 (5 bases each). The CDR3 is 15 residues long. From germline, CDR1 is SNHLY and CDR2 FYNNEI. V was pared by 1 base and J by 0 bases, with 10 bases between. CDR3 sequence (DNA): TGTGCCAGCAGTGAAGGGGGGTTCAGCTCCTACGAGCAGTACTTC. Protein product: CASSEGGFSSYEQYF.

V and J are TRBV19 and TRBJ2-3, with 7 nucleotides matching TRBD2. The CDR3 consists of 16 residues. V lost 3 bases to trimming and J lost 0 bases; unmatched junction nucleotides: 6. Germline values: CDR1 LNHDA, CDR2 SQIVND (reference sequence). Here the CDR3 DNA reads TGTGCCAGTAGTATTGGGAGGGTTTATAGCACAGATACGCAGTATTTT. Protein sequence: CASSIGRVYSTDTQYF.

This chain joins TRBV7-2 and TRBJ2-3; 7 bases fit TRBD1. Germline CDR1 reads SGHTA; CDR2 reads FQGNSA. The V gene end was trimmed by 1 base and the J gene end by 6 bases; junction bases not matched to a gene: 4. The CDR3 has 14 amino acids. CDR3 in amino acids: CASSLEGRGDTQYF. The CDR3 DNA follows: TGTGCCAGCAGCTTAGAGGGCAGGGGGGATACGCAGTATTTT. Based on the CDR3 plus reference TRBV7-2 and TRBJ2-3, the full variable domain is GAGVSQSPSNKVTEKGKDVELRCDPISGHTALYWYRQSLGQGLEFLIYFQGNSAPDKSGLPSDRFSAERTGGSVSTLTIQRTQQEDSAVYLCASSLEGRGDTQYFGPGTRLTVL.